These 17 T cell receptor beta chains were sequenced from one sample in a study of T cell repertoires in cytomegalovirus infection. TCRdb itself ran the reads through MiXCR, one entry per CDR3 protein. The table lists 600,000 to 700,000 distinct CDR3 sequences, approximately 33% of them singletons. These receptors' antigens are unknown. This specimen was cultured PBMCs, taken from culture after CMV antigen stimulation. Receptor source: a human donor in good health (CMV status not recorded). Some clones in this sample may be carry-over from other donors' samples.

This chain uses TRBV7-2 with TRBJ2-7; TRBD2 matches at 7 bases. From germline, CDR1 is SGHTA and CDR2 FQGNSA. V lost 5 bases to trimming and J lost 6 bases; unmatched junction nucleotides: 7. The CDR3 contains 13 residues. The CDR3 is CASSRRGSPEQYF. The CDR3 nucleotides are TGTGCCAGCAGCCGACGCGGGAGCCCCGAGCAGTACTTC.

The chain combines TRBV19 with TRBJ2-1; D might be TRBD1 (6 bases). The germline V and J ends were trimmed by 5 bases and 13 bases, with 12 bases remaining between them. Germline V gene sequence: CDR1 LNHDA, CDR2 SQIVND (reference sequence). The CDR3 contains 11 residues. DNA of the CDR3: TGTGCCAGTAGTTTAGGGGGACGCCAGTTCTTC. This sequence encodes CASSLGGRQFF.

This clonotype came up a few times. This sequence joins TRBV12-3 or TRBV12-4 and TRBJ2-3; 14 nucleotides agree with TRBD2. This CDR3 region has 19 residues. V dropped 3 bases and J dropped 2; count of bases not matched to a gene: 10. DNA of the CDR3: TGTGCCAGCAGTTTGGGCAGCCGACTAGCGGGGGGGATCACAGATACGCAGTATTTT. The encoded protein is CASSLGSRLAGGITDTQYF.

A few counts support this clonotype. The rearrangement links TRBV19 to TRBJ2-7; 7 nucleotides match TRBD2. The V and J ends lost 10 bases and 6 bases, in that order; junction bases with no gene match: 18. The CDR3 is 15 residues long. Germline loops: CDR1 LNHDA, CDR2 SQIVND (reference sequence). The CDR3 here is CATPPQWEGPSEQYF. The CDR3 DNA follows: TGTGCCACTCCCCCCCAGTGGGAGGGCCCCTCCGAGCAGTACTTC.

This clonotype was recorded a few times. The chain uses TRBV6-1 and TRBJ2-1; D is uncertain. V was shortened by 5 bases and J by 0 bases, with 14 bases between the two germline ends. CDR3 length: 16 residues. Germline assignment: CDR1 MNHNS and CDR2 SASEGT. In DNA form, the CDR3 reads TGTGCCAGCAGTCCTCGGCTGGGTAGCTCCTACAATGAGCAGTTCTTC. Amino acid sequence: CASSPRLGSSYNEQFF.

The V and J genes are TRBV7-2 and TRBJ1-6, with D possibly being TRBD1 (5 bases). Trimming removed 5 bases from V and 5 bases from J, with 13 bases in between. The CDR3 extends over 15 amino acids. Germline lookup yields CDR1 SGHTA and CDR2 FQGNSA. CDR3 amino acids: CASSPQGGDNSPLHF. The CDR3 coding sequence is TGTGCCAGCAGCCCGCAGGGTGGGGATAATTCACCCCTCCACTTT.

CDR3 sequence: CASSLGGAPGSYNEQFF. In DNA form, the CDR3 reads TGTGCCAGCAGCTTAGGGGGGGCTCCTGGGTCCTACAATGAGCAGTTCTTC. The chain combines TRBV7-2 with TRBJ2-1, with D perhaps assigned TRBD1 or TRBD2 (6 bases each). The V gene's germline CDR1 is SGHTA and CDR2 FQGNSA. The CDR3 runs to 17 residues. Trimming took 1 base from V and 1 from J, leaving 14 bases between them.

This chain connects TRBV19 to TRBJ2-5, with D perhaps matching TRBD1 (7 bases). CDR1 is LNHDA, CDR2 SQIVND, per germline (reference sequence). This CDR3 is 15 amino acids long. Trimming left V 6 bases short and J 4 bases short, with 18 bases between. CDR3 nucleotide sequence: TGTGCCAGTAGCGGATCAGGGGGGTACCGAGAGACCCAGTACTTC. As protein: CASSGSGGYRETQYF.

The CDR3 DNA is TGTGCCAGCAGCTTGGCGGGGACTCAGCAGTTCTTC. It encodes CASSLAGTQQFF. J is TRBJ2-1 and V is TRBV5-6; D is perhaps TRBD2 (6 bases). Trimming took off 0 bases at V and 11 bases at J, with 9 bases between the two ends. The CDR3 spans 12 residues. Germline assignment: CDR1 SGHDT and CDR2 YYEEEE.

J is TRBJ1-4 and V is TRBV6-6, with 9 bases identical to TRBD1. The CDR3 length is 15 residues. The germline V gene has CDR1 MNHNY and CDR2 SVGAGI (reference sequence). V dropped 4 bases and J dropped 8; count of bases not matched to a gene: 8. The CDR3 loop reads CASSFPGTGSEKLFF. The CDR3 DNA reads as TGTGCCAGCAGTTTCCCCGGGACAGGGAGCGAAAAACTGTTTTTT.

The chain employs TRBV20-1 and TRBJ2-3, with 7 bases aligning to TRBD2. V lost 7 bases, J lost 5 bases, and 12 bases stayed unmatched. The CDR3 has 14 residues. Germline-derived CDR1 and CDR2 are DFQATT and SNEGSKA (reference sequence). CDR3 sequence: CSGGPSGQLDTQYF. The CDR3 nucleotides are TGCAGTGGTGGGCCTAGCGGTCAATTAGATACGCAGTATTTT.

The chain combines TRBV7-8 with TRBJ1-1, with D possibly being TRBD1 (6 bases). The V end lost 1 base, the J end lost 0 bases, and 15 bases lay between the germline ends. CDR1 is SGHVS, CDR2 FQNEAQ, per germline. CDR3 length equals 17 residues. CDR3 DNA sequence: TGTGCCAGCAGCTTAGTTTCAGGGGCTCGGATGAACACTGAAGCTTTCTTT. Translated: CASSLVSGARMNTEAFF.

The V call is TRBV14, the J call TRBJ2-3, with 11 bases that match TRBD1. The CDR3 consists of 18 residues. Germline values: CDR1 SGHDN, CDR2 FVKESK. Trimming cost V 3 bases and J 2 bases; bases outside gene matches: 10. CDR3 in amino acids: CASSHPPGQGDDTDTQYF. Here the CDR3 DNA reads TGTGCCAGCAGCCACCCCCCGGGACAGGGGGACGACACAGATACGCAGTATTTT.

This chain joins TRBV4-2 and TRBJ1-2; D is unclear. The CDR3 loop spans 14 amino acids. V was shortened by 1 base and J by 5 bases, with 11 bases between the two germline ends. In germline, CDR1 is LGHNA, CDR2 YNFKEQ. CDR3 sequence (DNA): TGTGCCAGCAGCCAAGGACAACAGAATTATGGCTACACCTTC. Protein: CASSQGQQNYGYTF.

The sample holds many counts of this clonotype. The J gene is TRBJ2-1, the V gene TRBV7-2; D is possibly TRBD1 or TRBD2 (5 bases each). The V gene's germline CDR1 is SGHTA and CDR2 FQGNSA. This CDR3 has 17 residues. V lost 3 bases to trimming and J lost 0 bases, with 15 bases between them. As DNA, the CDR3 is TGTGCCAGCAGCTTTGGGACGCCATTTAGCTCCTACAATGAGCAGTTCTTC. Translation: CASSFGTPFSSYNEQFF.

This rearrangement joins TRBV20-1 to TRBJ1-3, with D unresolved. V shed 5 bases and J shed 4 bases, with 12 bases lying between them. Germline CDR1 DFQATT, CDR2 SNEGSKA (reference sequence). This CDR3 is 13 amino acids long. The CDR3 is CSAGGRSGNTIYF. The CDR3 nucleotides read TGCAGTGCTGGAGGGAGATCCGGAAACACCATATATTTT.

V and J are TRBV11-1 and TRBJ1-6, with 7 bases matching TRBD1. Germline CDR1 reads SGHAT; CDR2 reads FQDESV (reference sequence). This CDR3 contains 15 residues. Trimming removed 5 bases from V and 9 bases from J; junction bases left unmatched: 10. This CDR3 reads CASSDTDREGSPLHF. DNA for the CDR3: TGTGCCAGCAGCGACACCGACAGGGAGGGTTCACCCCTCCACTTT.